This T cell receptor beta chain appears in the sequencing data of a study of blood T cell repertoires in COVID-19. Authors' analysis steps: Cell counts per sample came from amplifying reference gene primers. Repertoires were generated with immunoSEQ multiplex PCR, while TCRdb's copy carries only in-frame clones and drops some. V and J calls and clone size are given by that table; D and trimming were obtained from the DNA. The data show 300,000 to 400,000 clones, about 88% seen once. The CDR3 has 13 residues. CDR1 is SQVTM, CDR2 ANQGSEA, per germline. Trimming stripped 7 bases from V and 2 bases from J, with 15 bases between. Patients in Seattle were enrolled during active infection, then followed longitudinally.

This TCR derives from a woman aged 60-75 years with COVID-19, enrolled during active disease. The chain carries TRBV29-1 and TRBJ2-7; D assignment may be TRBD1 or TRBD2 (6 bases each). Sequencing was done on a sample of peripheral blood. The CDR3 loop is CSAGDWGPYEQYF. DNA for the CDR3: TGCAGCGCGGGGGATTGGGGGCCCTACGAGCAGTACTTC.